The 24 T cell receptor beta chains below were found in one sample sequenced in a study of blood T cell repertoires in COVID-19. Method: immunoSEQ multiplex PCR; TCRdb's copy keeps in-frame clones and lacks some. The repertoire has 100,000 or so clones, around 82% of them found once; the top ten carry roughly 10%. Specimen: peripheral blood. Receptors were obtained from a man aged 70 or older with active or convalescent COVID-19.

This chain joins TRBV9 and TRBJ1-1; D is possibly TRBD1 (5 bases). Germline-derived CDR1 and CDR2 are SGDLS and YYNGEE. The length of the CDR3 is 12 residues. V gave up 0 bases and J gave up 8 bases, with 8 bases separating them. The CDR3 DNA is TGTGCCAGCAGCGTAGCTGACAGCGAAGCTTTCTTT. Protein sequence: CASSVADSEAFF.

J is TRBJ2-7 and V is TRBV20-1; D is undetermined. The V end was cut by 3 bases, the J end by 4 bases, with 7 bases between. Looked up from germline, CDR1 is DFQATT and CDR2 is SNEGSKA (reference sequence). The CDR3 extends over 11 amino acids. The CDR3 DNA sequence: TGCAGTGCTAGGCGTACTTACGAGCAGTACTTC. This translates into CSARRTYEQYF.

The genes are TRBV4-2 and TRBJ2-7; D remains ambiguous. Germline CDR1 and CDR2: LGHNA and YNFKEQ. The CDR3 length is 15 residues. The V gene lost 0 bases and the J gene lost 5 bases, with 14 bases spanning the gap. The CDR3 DNA reads as TGTGCCAGCAGCCAAGATCCCCGGAGCGAGGACGAGCAGTACTTC. Its translation is CASSQDPRSEDEQYF.

The chain is built from TRBV19 and TRBJ2-3, with D possibly matching TRBD2 (5 bases). The V end was cut by 7 bases, the J end by 4 bases, with 21 bases between. Germline V lookup: CDR1 LNHDA, CDR2 SQIVND (reference sequence). The CDR3 runs 16 residues. CDR3 nucleotides: TGTGCCAGTACCCCCGGGATGGCTAGAGGCCCAGATACGCAGTATTTT. It specifies CASTPGMARGPDTQYF.

The rearrangement uses TRBV6-2 or TRBV6-3 and TRBJ1-6; D is unclear. With 4 bases removed from V and 8 bases from J, the gap between germline ends came to 9 bases. Germline-derived CDR1 and CDR2 are MNHEY and SVGEGT. The CDR3 spans 13 residues. CDR3 region: CASSFTQDSPLHF. The DNA for the CDR3 is TGTGCCAGCAGTTTCACTCAGGATTCACCCCTCCACTTT.

The chain links TRBV6-2 or TRBV6-3 to TRBJ2-3; maybe TRBD1 (7 bases). CDR3 size: 18 residues. Trimming removed 0 bases at V and 4 bases at J, with 20 bases between. Germline-derived CDR1 and CDR2 are MNHEY and SVGEGT. The CDR3 spells CASSYSLRGGGAPDTQYF. CDR3 nucleotide sequence: TGTGCCAGCAGTTACTCGCTACGAGGAGGGGGCGCCCCAGATACGCAGTATTTT.

This clone was detected only a few times. V gene TRBV6-1 combines with J gene TRBJ2-2, with a tentative D call TRBD2 (5 bases). CDR1 and CDR2 from the germline V gene are MNHNS and SASEGT. This CDR3 comprises 17 residues. Trimming left V 1 base short and J 1 base short, with 13 bases between. For the CDR3, the DNA is TGTGCCAGCAGTGAAGGGAGGCAGGCCCTGAACACCGGGGAGCTGTTTTTT. It yields the protein CASSEGRQALNTGELFF.

The CDR3 DNA reads TGTGCCAGCAGCCCTAGCGGGGGGTCGGATGAGCAGTTCTTC. Translating it yields CASSPSGGSDEQFF. The chain combines TRBV7-3 with TRBJ2-1; TRBD2 matches 11 bases. CDR1 and CDR2 (germline): SGHTA, FQGTGA. V shed 5 bases and J 8 bases; nucleotides not matched to a gene: 5. The CDR3 length is 14 residues.

The chain employs TRBV7-2 and TRBJ2-3; D is uncertain. This CDR3 contains 12 residues. With 5 bases removed from V and 4 bases from J, the gap between germline ends came to 7 bases. The V gene's germline CDR1 is SGHTA and CDR2 FQGNSA. CDR3: CASSPTSDTQYF. CDR3 nucleotide sequence: TGTGCCAGCAGCCCCACTTCAGATACGCAGTATTTT.

The chain links TRBV5-4 to TRBJ2-7, with a possible D match to TRBD2 (5 bases). Germline V gene lookup returns CDR1 SGHNT and CDR2 YYREEE (reference sequence). The CDR3 has 15 amino acids. V was clipped by 0 bases and J by 6 bases, with 16 bases between them. CDR3 region: CASSLGLDSAGEQYF. The CDR3 nucleotides are TGTGCCAGCAGCTTGGGGCTGGACTCTGCGGGCGAGCAGTACTTC.

V usage is TRBV11-2 and J usage is TRBJ1-6; D might be TRBD1 (6 bases). The germline V and J ends were trimmed by 1 base and 7 bases, with 8 bases remaining between them. This CDR3 has 14 residues. Germline V lookup: CDR1 SGHAT, CDR2 FQNNGV. This CDR3 is CASSLGDTNSPLHF. The CDR3 DNA is TGTGCCAGCAGCTTAGGGGACACCAATTCACCCCTCCACTTT.

The J gene is TRBJ2-1, the V gene TRBV11-3, with a weak D call TRBD2 (7 bases). The germline V gene has CDR1 SGHNT and CDR2 YENEEA. V gave up 0 bases and J gave up 14 bases, with 14 bases separating them. The CDR3 is made up of 13 amino acids. CDR3 DNA: TGTGCCAGCAGCTTAGATAGGGGGGGCGTAGAGTTCTTC. Protein product: CASSLDRGGVEFF.

The V gene is TRBV9, the J gene TRBJ2-6; 10 bases match TRBD1. Germline trimming cut 4 bases from V and 2 bases from J; bases unmatched to any gene: 3. This CDR3 is built from 16 residues. Germline assignment: CDR1 SGDLS and CDR2 YYNGEE. The CDR3 reads CASSRDRGTGANVLTF. In nucleotides, the CDR3 is TGTGCCAGCAGCAGGGACAGGGGAACTGGGGCCAACGTCCTGACTTTC. Full variable domain (missing parts from reference TRBV9 and TRBJ2-6): DSGVTQTPKHLITATGQRVTLRCSPRSGDLSVYWYQQSLDQGLQFLIQYYNGEERAKGNILERFSAQQFPDLHSELNLSSLELGDSALYFCASSRDRGTGANVLTFGAGSRLTVL.

This clone was observed once. The chain joins TRBV25-1 to TRBJ1-1, with 7 bases aligning to TRBD1. The CDR3 is 14 residues long. Germline CDR1 MGHDK, CDR2 SYGVNS. Unmatched junction bases numbered 9, after V lost 1 base and J lost 10 bases. The CDR3 here is CASSELGAGGRAFF. CDR3 sequence (DNA): TGTGCCAGCAGTGAATTAGGTGCAGGGGGGAGAGCTTTCTTT.

This chain links TRBV2 with TRBJ2-3; D perhaps matches TRBD2 (6 bases). The V and J ends lost 6 bases and 2 bases respectively, with 12 bases between them. Germline lookup yields CDR1 SNHLY and CDR2 FYNNEI. CDR3 length equals 14 residues. CDR3 bases: TGTGCCAGCAGGGTGGGGGGATCCACAGATACGCAGTATTTT. Amino acid sequence: CASRVGGSTDTQYF.

This clone was detected only a few times. The chain uses TRBV30 and TRBJ2-5; D is undetermined. Per the germline V gene, CDR1 is GTSNPN and CDR2 is SVGIG (reference sequence). V lost 3 bases to trimming and J lost 5 bases, with 10 bases between them. This CDR3 region has 12 residues. The CDR3 DNA is TGTGCCTGGAGCCCGGTCAGGGAGACCCAGTACTTC. Amino acid sequence: CAWSPVRETQYF.

This chain's CDR3 is CASSLGGILDTEAFF. The CDR3 DNA follows: TGTGCCAGCAGCTTAGGCGGGATCCTCGACACTGAAGCTTTCTTT. The genes are TRBV11-2 and TRBJ1-1; D call uncertain. The CDR3 spans 15 residues. Trimming took 1 base from V and 3 from J, leaving 12 bases between them. The germline gives CDR1 SGHAT, CDR2 FQNNGV.

This chain connects TRBV4-3 to TRBJ2-7; 9 nucleotides line up with TRBD2. V lost 0 bases and J lost 6; bases outside the gene matches: 9. The germline gives CDR1 LGHNA, CDR2 YSLEER. The CDR3 consists of 16 residues. The DNA for the CDR3 is TGCGCCAGCAGCCAAGACTGGGCGGGGGGGGTCGGCGAGCAGTACTTC. Encoded protein: CASSQDWAGGVGEQYF.

This clone was seen a handful of times. This chain connects TRBV9 to TRBJ1-2; TRBD1 agrees at 10 bases. V trimming: 0 bases; J trimming: 7 bases; junction bases outside the gene matches: 6. Germline V gene sequence: CDR1 SGDLS, CDR2 YYNGEE. The CDR3 runs 15 residues. The CDR3 loop reads CASSVARQGAGGYTF. The CDR3 DNA is TGTGCCAGCAGCGTAGCCCGACAGGGGGCGGGTGGCTACACCTTC.

This clone was counted once. V gene TRBV15 combines with J gene TRBJ2-5; 8 bases are a match to TRBD2. This CDR3 has 14 amino acids. The V and J ends lost 2 bases and 8 bases, in that order; junction bases with no gene match: 7. Germline CDR1 LNHNV, CDR2 YYDKDF (reference sequence). Written as DNA, the CDR3 is TGTGCCACCAGCAGACCCGGAGCGGGAGAAACCCAGTACTTC. Protein product: CATSRPGAGETQYF.

This chain connects TRBV12-3 or TRBV12-4 to TRBJ2-4; 7 nucleotides align to TRBD1. V was pared by 6 bases and J by 7 bases, with 3 bases of the junction left unmatched. CDR3 size: 12 residues. CDR3 amino acids: CASRTQGNIQYF. As DNA, the CDR3 is TGTGCCAGCAGAACACAGGGGAACATTCAGTACTTC.

The V and J genes are TRBV11-3 and TRBJ2-1; D is uncertain. CDR1 is SGHNT, CDR2 YENEEA, per germline. Trimming pared 0 bases from V and 0 bases from J, leaving 9 bases between. This CDR3 is built from 16 residues. CDR3 in amino acids: CASSLDLVSSYNEQFF. Written as DNA, the CDR3 is TGTGCCAGCAGCTTAGATCTAGTAAGCTCCTACAATGAGCAGTTCTTC.

This rearrangement joins TRBV5-1 to TRBJ2-7; the D gene is possibly TRBD1 (6 bases). Germline V gene sequence: CDR1 SGHRS, CDR2 YFSETQ. There are 15 residues in the CDR3. V lost 4 bases and J 6 bases, leaving 20 bases between the germline ends. The CDR3 sequence is CASSPGGGLIGEQYF. The CDR3 coding sequence is TGCGCCAGCAGCCCGGGTGGGGGCCTTATTGGCGAGCAGTACTTC.

The chain recombines TRBV6-6 with TRBJ1-2, with 9 bases lining up with TRBD1. The CDR3 has 13 amino acids. Trimming cost V 5 bases and J 5 bases; bases outside gene matches: 3. Germline V CDR1 and CDR2: MNHNY, SVGAGI (reference sequence). The CDR3 sequence is CASSPTGGYGYTF. The CDR3 DNA reads as TGTGCCAGCAGTCCGACAGGGGGGTATGGCTACACCTTC.